The rows below give T cell receptor beta chains drawn from one sample of a study of blood T cell repertoires in COVID-19. Method: immunoSEQ multiplex PCR; TCRdb's copy keeps in-frame clones and lacks some. Altogether some 32,000 clones are present, roughly 84% being singletons, with the ten largest covering 11% to 15%. The sample was peripheral blood. The receptors shown here come from a man aged 60 to 75 with active COVID-19. Each CDR3 is given with its conserved first and last residue. D genes are given only for firm matches. Clone size is given for some rows only: seen once, a few or many times, or a class if the clone is expanded.

j_gene	abundance	d_gene	v_gene	CDR3nt	CDR3aa
TRBJ2-3	NA	TRBD1	TRBV5-1	TGCGCCAGCAGCTTGGTGGGACAGGGAACAGATACGCAGTATTTT	CASSLVGQGTDTQYF
TRBJ1-2	NA	NA	TRBV19	TGTGCCAGTAGTATAGAAGGCGGTCAGAGAGGCTACACCTTC	CASSIEGGQRGYTF
TRBJ2-7	NA	NA	TRBV18	TGTGCCAGCTCACCGTCACTTTACGAGCAGTACTTC	CASSPSLYEQYF
TRBJ2-2	NA	TRBD1	TRBV7-8	TGTGCCAGCAGCTTAGGGGCCAGGGGGCCGAACACCGGGGAGCTGTTTTTT	CASSLGARGPNTGELFF
TRBJ1-5	NA	NA	TRBV6-6	TGTGCCAGCAGTCGGGACACCAATCAGCCCCAGCATTTT	CASSRDTNQPQHF
TRBJ1-3	NA	NA	TRBV19	TGTGCCAGTAGTATCGGGACACTCGTAAACACCATATATTTT	CASSIGTLVNTIYF
TRBJ1-6	NA	TRBD1	TRBV19	TGTGCCAGTAGACCGGGACAGGGAGGGTATTCACCCCTCCACTTT	CASRPGQGGYSPLHF
TRBJ2-1	NA	TRBD2	TRBV5-6	TGTGCCAGCAGACGTTCGGGGGGATTTTACAATGAGCAGTTCTTC	CASRRSGGFYNEQFF
TRBJ2-6	NA	TRBD2	TRBV19	TGTGCCAGTAGTGTCCTTATGACTAGCGGGGGACGAATATCTGGGGCCAACGTCCTGACTTTC	CASSVLMTSGGRISGANVLTF
TRBJ2-5	NA	NA	TRBV5-1	TGCGCCAGCAGCTTGGCCTTAAGTACGGGAGTTGAGACCCAGTACTTC	CASSLALSTGVETQYF
TRBJ2-5	NA	TRBD2	TRBV9	TGTGCCAGCAGCGTAGGTGCGGGAGGCCCGGGGGGGGAGACCCAGTACTTC	CASSVGAGGPGGETQYF
TRBJ2-3	NA	TRBD2	TRBV5-1	TGCGCCAGCAGCTTGGAAAATAGGGAGGGTGCAGATACGCAGTATTTT	CASSLENREGADTQYF
TRBJ2-7	NA	NA	TRBV6-2/TRBV6-3	TGTGCCAGCAGTCCATCCTACGAGCAGTACTTC	CASSPSYEQYF
TRBJ2-2	NA	TRBD1	TRBV19	TGTGCCAGTATGGGGGACAGGGGGCAAGAAATCGGGGAGCTGTTTTTT	CASMGDRGQEIGELFF
TRBJ1-3	NA	TRBD1	TRBV5-4	TGTGCCAGCAGCGGCCGGGACAGGAGCTCTGGAAACACCATATATTTT	CASSGRDRSSGNTIYF
TRBJ2-1	NA	TRBD1	TRBV2	TGTGCCAGCACCGACGGGGGACAGGGCTACAATGAGCAGTTCTTC	CASTDGGQGYNEQFF
TRBJ2-7	NA	NA	TRBV18	TGTGCCAGCTCACCAAGGCAGGGCGACGAGCAGTACTTC	CASSPRQGDEQYF
TRBJ2-7	NA	NA	TRBV7-8	TGTGCCAGCAGCTGGGCGACAGACCCAGGCGAGCAGTACTTC	CASSWATDPGEQYF
TRBJ1-1	NA	TRBD1	TRBV6-2/TRBV6-3	TGTGCCAGCAGTTACGGGGACAGCACGAACACTGAAGCTTTCTTT	CASSYGDSTNTEAFF
TRBJ2-1	NA	NA	TRBV7-2	TGTGCCAGCAGCTTAGTCCCTAGCAGCAATGAGCAGTTCTTC	CASSLVPSSNEQFF
TRBJ2-7	NA	TRBD1	TRBV12-3/TRBV12-4	TGTGCCAGCAGAGGACAGGGTTACGAGCAGTACTTC	CASRGQGYEQYF
TRBJ1-5	once	NA	TRBV6-5	TGTGCCAGCAGACTGACAGGCTTCAATCAGCCCCAGCATTTT	CASRLTGFNQPQHF
TRBJ1-2	NA	NA	TRBV2	TGTGCCAGCAGTGAATTCCAGGGGCACAGCTATGGCTACACCTTC	CASSEFQGHSYGYTF
TRBJ2-1	NA	NA	TRBV6-2/TRBV6-3	TGTGCCAGCAGTTACTCTATGCGGCGCCTGGAGCAGTTCTTC	CASSYSMRRLEQFF
TRBJ2-7	few	NA	TRBV5-4	TGTGCCAGCAGCTTAGAGGTTGGTGAGCAGTACTTC	CASSLEVGEQYF
TRBJ1-1	NA	NA	TRBV6-5	TGTGCCAGCACCCTTGGGCGTGAAGCTTTCTTT	CASTLGREAFF
TRBJ2-5	NA	TRBD1	TRBV18	TGTGCCAGCTCTCCCGACAGGGAGGAGACCCAGTACTTC	CASSPDREETQYF
TRBJ2-2	NA	NA	TRBV3-1/TRBV3-2	TGTGCCAGCAGCCAAGAGAGCCTACCCGGGGAGCTGTTTTTT	CASSQESLPGELFF
TRBJ2-1	NA	NA	TRBV3-1/TRBV3-2	TGTGCCAGCAGCCAAGAGGTCAGCTCCTACAATGAGCAGTTCTTC	CASSQEVSSYNEQFF
TRBJ2-7	NA	TRBD2	TRBV6-2/TRBV6-3	TGTGCCAGCACCCCCTCACTTCCGACTAGCGGGGGACCTTACGAGCAGTACTTC	CASTPSLPTSGGPYEQYF
TRBJ2-1	NA	NA	TRBV5-5	TGTGCCAGCAGCTTGACGGCCGGAGACAATGAGCAGTTCTTC	CASSLTAGDNEQFF
TRBJ1-1	NA	NA	TRBV3-1/TRBV3-2	TGTGCCAGCAGCCCGATACAGGGATCTGAAGCTTTCTTT	CASSPIQGSEAFF
TRBJ2-7	NA	NA	TRBV5-1	TGCGCCAGCAGCTTGGGGGCGGGTAGCGTTTACGAGCAGTACTTC	CASSLGAGSVYEQYF
TRBJ1-5	NA	NA	TRBV6-5	TGTGCCAGCAGCCCGGACAGCGGCAATCAGCCCCAGCATTTT	CASSPDSGNQPQHF
TRBJ2-1	NA	NA	TRBV3-1/TRBV3-2	TGTGCCAGCAGCGCCAGTTCATACAATGAGCAGTTCTTC	CASSASSYNEQFF
TRBJ1-1	NA	TRBD1	TRBV2	TGTGCCAGCGGTGGCTTGACAGGGGAAACTGAAGCTTTCTTT	CASGGLTGETEAFF
TRBJ2-1	few	NA	TRBV6-2/TRBV6-3	TGTGCCAGCAGTTACTACCAGGGCCGGTTAAACAATGAGCAGTTCTTC	CASSYYQGRLNNEQFF
TRBJ1-1	NA	TRBD1	TRBV6-4	TGTGCCAGCAGCCCCCCCCGGGACAGGGAAAACACTGAAGCTTTCTTT	CASSPPRDRENTEAFF
TRBJ1-1	few	NA	TRBV7-9	TGTGCCAGCAGCTTAGTCGGGAAGAACACTGAAGCTTTCTTT	CASSLVGKNTEAFF
TRBJ2-1	NA	TRBD2	TRBV19	TGTGCCAGTAGTGGGACTAGCGGGAGTGATGAGCAGTTCTTC	CASSGTSGSDEQFF
TRBJ1-2	NA	NA	TRBV5-5	TGTGCCAGCAGCACCCTGTCGGTAACCTTC	CASSTLSVTF
TRBJ1-2	NA	NA	TRBV5-4	TGTGCCAGCAGCCTACCCGGAGGCTACTATGGCTACACCTTC	CASSLPGGYYGYTF
TRBJ2-7	NA	NA	TRBV11-3	TGTGCCAGCAGCTTTCGGACAGGGAGGGACGAGCAGTACTTC	CASSFRTGRDEQYF
TRBJ1-4	once	NA	TRBV6-5	TGTGCCAGCAGTTACTCGAAGGGGCTTGAAAAACTGTTTTTT	CASSYSKGLEKLFF
TRBJ2-5	NA	NA	TRBV5-4	TGTGCCAGCAGCCCCATTCCAGCGGATCCCCAAGAGACCCAGTACTTC	CASSPIPADPQETQYF
TRBJ1-2	NA	NA	TRBV3-1/TRBV3-2	TGTGCCAGCAGCCAAGAAGCGGGCTATGGCTACACCTTC	CASSQEAGYGYTF
TRBJ1-5	NA	NA	TRBV7-3	TGTGCCAGCAGCCCCAGCGAGGGAGGGGATCAGCCCCAGCATTTT	CASSPSEGGDQPQHF
TRBJ2-2	NA	TRBD2	TRBV5-8	TGTGCCAGCAGCCCGGAGGGGCTAGCGGGAGGCCTCGGCGGGGAGCTGTTTTTT	CASSPEGLAGGLGGELFF
TRBJ2-3	NA	NA	TRBV24-1	TGTGCCACCAGTGATTTGCACGAGAGGACGCAGTATTTT	CATSDLHERTQYF
TRBJ2-1	NA	NA	TRBV7-9	TGTGCCAGCAGCTCCGGGTCGGGAAGGAGGAATGAGCAGTTCTTC	CASSSGSGRRNEQFF
TRBJ2-3	NA	TRBD2	TRBV15	TGTGCCACCAGCACCGGGACTAGCGGGAGCCCAGATACGCAGTATTTT	CATSTGTSGSPDTQYF
TRBJ2-7	NA	TRBD2	TRBV7-8	TGTGCCAGCAGAGACCTAGCGGGGCCTTACGAGCAGTACTTC	CASRDLAGPYEQYF
TRBJ2-7	NA	TRBD2	TRBV7-3	TGTGCCAGCAGCCCCGGGGGGGGATCCTACGAGCAGTACTTC	CASSPGGGSYEQYF
TRBJ1-3	once	NA	TRBV16	TGTGCCAGCAGCCAACACCAGGGATCTGGAAACACCATATATTTT	CASSQHQGSGNTIYF
TRBJ2-5	NA	NA	TRBV3-1/TRBV3-2	TGTGCCAGCAGCCACGGAGGGGCCAGAACACAAGAGACCCAGTACTTC	CASSHGGARTQETQYF
TRBJ2-5	NA	TRBD2	TRBV7-8	TGTGCCAGCAGCCTCCGGGAGGGACTAGCTCAAGAGACCCAGTACTTC	CASSLREGLAQETQYF